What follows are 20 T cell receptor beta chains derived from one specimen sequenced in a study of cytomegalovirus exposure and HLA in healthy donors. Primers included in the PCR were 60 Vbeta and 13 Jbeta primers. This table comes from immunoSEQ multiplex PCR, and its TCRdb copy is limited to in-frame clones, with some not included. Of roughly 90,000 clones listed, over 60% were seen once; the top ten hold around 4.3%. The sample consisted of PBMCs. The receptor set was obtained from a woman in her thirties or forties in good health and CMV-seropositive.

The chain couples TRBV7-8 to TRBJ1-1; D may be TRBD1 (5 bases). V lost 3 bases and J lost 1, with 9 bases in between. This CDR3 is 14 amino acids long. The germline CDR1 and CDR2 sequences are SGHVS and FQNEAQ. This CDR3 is CASSFRQRNTEAFF. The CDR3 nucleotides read TGTGCCAGCAGCTTCCGACAGAGGAACACTGAAGCTTTCTTT. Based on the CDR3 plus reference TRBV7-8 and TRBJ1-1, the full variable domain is GAGVSQSPRYKVAKRGQDVALRCDPISGHVSLFWYQQALGQGPEFLTYFQNEAQLDKSGLPSDRFFAERPEGSVSTLKIQRTQQEDSAVYLCASSFRQRNTEAFFGQGTRLTVV.

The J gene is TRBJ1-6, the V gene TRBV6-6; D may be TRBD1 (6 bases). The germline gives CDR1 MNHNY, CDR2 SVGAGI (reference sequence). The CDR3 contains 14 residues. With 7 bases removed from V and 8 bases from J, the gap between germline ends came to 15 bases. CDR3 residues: CASTTRAGDSPLHF. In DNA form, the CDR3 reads TGTGCCAGCACCACAAGGGCAGGGGATTCACCCCTCCACTTT.

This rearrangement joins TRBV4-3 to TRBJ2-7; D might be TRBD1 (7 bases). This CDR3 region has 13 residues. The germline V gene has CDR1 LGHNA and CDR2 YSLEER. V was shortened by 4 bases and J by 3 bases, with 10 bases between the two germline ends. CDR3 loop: CASSPGGIYEQYF. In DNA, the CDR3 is TGCGCCAGCAGCCCAGGGGGGATCTACGAGCAGTACTTC.

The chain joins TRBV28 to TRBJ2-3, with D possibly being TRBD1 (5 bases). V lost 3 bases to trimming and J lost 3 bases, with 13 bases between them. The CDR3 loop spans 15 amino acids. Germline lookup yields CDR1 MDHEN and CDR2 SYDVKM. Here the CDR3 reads CASSFRQGHTDTQYF. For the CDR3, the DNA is TGTGCCAGCAGTTTCCGGCAGGGTCATACAGATACGCAGTATTTT.

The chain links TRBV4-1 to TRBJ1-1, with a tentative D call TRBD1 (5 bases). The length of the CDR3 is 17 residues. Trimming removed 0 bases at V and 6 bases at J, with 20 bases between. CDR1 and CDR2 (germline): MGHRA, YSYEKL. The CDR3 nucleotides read TGCGCCAGCAGCCAAGAGGTGAGCCAGGGTTTTAGGGCTGAAGCTTTCTTT. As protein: CASSQEVSQGFRAEAFF.

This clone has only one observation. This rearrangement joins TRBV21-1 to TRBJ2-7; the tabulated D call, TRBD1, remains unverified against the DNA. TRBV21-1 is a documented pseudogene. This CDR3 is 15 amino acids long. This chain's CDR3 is CASSKAGNNSYEQYF. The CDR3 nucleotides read TGTGCCAGCAGCAAAGCGGGCAACAACTCCTACGAGCAGTACTTC.

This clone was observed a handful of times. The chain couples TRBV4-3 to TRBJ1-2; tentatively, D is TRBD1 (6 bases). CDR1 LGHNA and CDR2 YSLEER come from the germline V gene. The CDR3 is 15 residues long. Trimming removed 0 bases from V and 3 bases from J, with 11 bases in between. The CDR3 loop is CASSQDGAGDYGYTF. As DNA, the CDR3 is TGCGCCAGCAGCCAAGATGGTGCAGGGGACTATGGCTACACCTTC.

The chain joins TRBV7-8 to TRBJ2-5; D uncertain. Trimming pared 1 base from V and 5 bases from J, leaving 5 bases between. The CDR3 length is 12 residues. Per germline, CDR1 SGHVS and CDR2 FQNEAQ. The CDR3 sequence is CASSLGLETQYF. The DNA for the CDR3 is TGTGCCAGCAGCTTAGGACTGGAGACCCAGTACTTC.

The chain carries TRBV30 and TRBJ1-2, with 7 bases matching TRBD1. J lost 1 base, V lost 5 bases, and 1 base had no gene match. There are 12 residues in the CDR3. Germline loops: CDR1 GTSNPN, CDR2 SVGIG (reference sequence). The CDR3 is CAWAGGNYGYTF. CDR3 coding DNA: TGTGCCTGGGCAGGGGGTAACTATGGCTACACCTTC. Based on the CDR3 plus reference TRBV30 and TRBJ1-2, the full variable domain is SQTIHQWPATLVQPVGSPLSLECTVEGTSNPNLYWYRQAAGRGLQLLFYSVGIGQISSEVPQNLSASRPQDRQFILSSKKLLLSDSGFYLCAWAGGNYGYTFGSGTRLTVV.

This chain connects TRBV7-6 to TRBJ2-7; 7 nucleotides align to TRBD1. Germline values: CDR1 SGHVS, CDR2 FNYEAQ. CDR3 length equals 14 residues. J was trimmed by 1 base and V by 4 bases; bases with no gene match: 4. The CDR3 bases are TGTGCCAGCAGCTCCCGGACAGGATCCTACGAGCAGTACTTC. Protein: CASSSRTGSYEQYF.

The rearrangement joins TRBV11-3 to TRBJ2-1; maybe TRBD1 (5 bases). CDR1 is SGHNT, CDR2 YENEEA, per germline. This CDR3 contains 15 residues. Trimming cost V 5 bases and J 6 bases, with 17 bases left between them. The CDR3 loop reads CASSKDTYGGNEQFF. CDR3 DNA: TGTGCCAGCAGCAAGGACACCTACGGTGGCAATGAGCAGTTCTTC.

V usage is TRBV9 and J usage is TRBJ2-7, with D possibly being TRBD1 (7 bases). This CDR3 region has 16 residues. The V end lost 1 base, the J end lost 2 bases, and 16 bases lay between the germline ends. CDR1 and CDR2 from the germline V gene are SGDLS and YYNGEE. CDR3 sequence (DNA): TGTGCCAGCAGCGTATTCCCCAGGGGGGATACCTACGAGCAGTACTTC. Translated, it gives CASSVFPRGDTYEQYF.

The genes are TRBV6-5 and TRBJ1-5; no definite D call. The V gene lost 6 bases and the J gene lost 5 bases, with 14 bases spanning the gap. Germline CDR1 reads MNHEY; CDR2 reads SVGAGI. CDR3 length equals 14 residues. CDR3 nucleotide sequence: TGTGCCAGCAGCCGCTCCCGGGAGGATCAGCCCCAGCATTTT. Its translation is CASSRSREDQPQHF.

DNA of the CDR3: TGTGCCAGTAGGCCCAGGGAGGCCACAGATACGCAGTATTTT. It yields the protein CASRPREATDTQYF. The chain combines TRBV19 with TRBJ2-3; maybe TRBD2 (6 bases). The V gene's germline CDR1 is LNHDA and CDR2 SQIVND (reference sequence). V was cut by 6 bases and J by 2 bases, with 12 bases left in between. This CDR3 comprises 14 residues.

The CDR3 reads CASSLAAEQETQYF. Written as DNA, the CDR3 is TGCGCCAGCAGCTTGGCTGCCGAGCAAGAGACCCAGTACTTC. The chain links TRBV5-1 to TRBJ2-5, with D unresolved. Germline V lookup: CDR1 SGHRS, CDR2 YFSETQ. The CDR3 sequence is 14 residues long. V lost 0 bases and J lost 2, with 8 bases in between. The whole variable domain, remainder taken from reference TRBV5-1 and TRBJ2-5, is KAGVTQTPRYLIKTRGQQVTLSCSPISGHRSVSWYQQTPGQGLQFLFEYFSETQRNKGNFPGRFSGRQFSNSRSEMNVSTLELGDSALYLCASSLAAEQETQYFGPGTRLLVL.

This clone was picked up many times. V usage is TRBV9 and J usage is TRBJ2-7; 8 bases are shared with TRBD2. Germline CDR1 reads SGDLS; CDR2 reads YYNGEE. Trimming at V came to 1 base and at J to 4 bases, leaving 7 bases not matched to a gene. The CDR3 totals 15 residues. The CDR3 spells CASSVNSGSSYEQYF. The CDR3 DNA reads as TGTGCCAGCAGCGTAAACAGCGGGAGTTCGTACGAGCAGTACTTC.

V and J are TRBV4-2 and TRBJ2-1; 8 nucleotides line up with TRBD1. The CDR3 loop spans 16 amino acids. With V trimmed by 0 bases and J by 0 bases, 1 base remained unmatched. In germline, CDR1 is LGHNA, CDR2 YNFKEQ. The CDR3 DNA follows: TGTGCCAGCAGCCAAGAAGGGACAGGCTCCTACAATGAGCAGTTCTTC. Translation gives CASSQEGTGSYNEQFF.

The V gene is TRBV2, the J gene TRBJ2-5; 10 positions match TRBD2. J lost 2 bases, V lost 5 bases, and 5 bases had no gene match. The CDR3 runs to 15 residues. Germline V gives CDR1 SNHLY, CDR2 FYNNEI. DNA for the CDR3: TGTGCCAGCAGTTGGACTAGCGGCCATCAAGAGACCCAGTACTTC. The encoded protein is CASSWTSGHQETQYF.

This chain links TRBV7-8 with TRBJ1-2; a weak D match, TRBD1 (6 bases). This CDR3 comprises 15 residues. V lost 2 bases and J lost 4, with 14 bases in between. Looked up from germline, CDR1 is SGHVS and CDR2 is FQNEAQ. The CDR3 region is CASSLTPGGGYGYTF. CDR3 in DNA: TGTGCCAGCAGCTTAACCCCGGGAGGGGGCTATGGCTACACCTTC.

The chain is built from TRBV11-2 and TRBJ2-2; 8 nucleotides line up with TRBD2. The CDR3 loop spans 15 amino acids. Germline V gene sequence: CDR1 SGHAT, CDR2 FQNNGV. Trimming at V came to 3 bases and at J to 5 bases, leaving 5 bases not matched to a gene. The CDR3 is CASSFQAGVTGELFF. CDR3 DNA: TGTGCCAGCAGCTTCCAAGCGGGAGTTACCGGGGAGCTGTTTTTT.